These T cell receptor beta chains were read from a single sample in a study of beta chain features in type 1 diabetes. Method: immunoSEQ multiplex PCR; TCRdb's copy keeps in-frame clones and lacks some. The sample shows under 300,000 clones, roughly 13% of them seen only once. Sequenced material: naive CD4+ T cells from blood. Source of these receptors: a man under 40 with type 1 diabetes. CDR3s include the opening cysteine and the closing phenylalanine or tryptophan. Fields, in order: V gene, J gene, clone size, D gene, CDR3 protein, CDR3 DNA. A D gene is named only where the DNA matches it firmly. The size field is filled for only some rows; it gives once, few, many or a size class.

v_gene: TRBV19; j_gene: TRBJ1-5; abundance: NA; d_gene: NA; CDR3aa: CASSIPDGLGNQPQHF; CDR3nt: TGTGCCAGTAGTATCCCTGATGGGCTCGGCAATCAGCCCCAGCATTTT
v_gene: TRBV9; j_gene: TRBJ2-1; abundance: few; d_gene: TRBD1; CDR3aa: CASTPWGDRVDHEQFF; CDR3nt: TGTGCCAGCACTCCATGGGGGGACAGGGTCGATCATGAGCAGTTCTTC
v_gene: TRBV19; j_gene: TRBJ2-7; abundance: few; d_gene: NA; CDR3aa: CASSLTPGQSYEQYF; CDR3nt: TGTGCCAGTAGTTTAACACCCGGACAGTCCTACGAGCAGTACTTC
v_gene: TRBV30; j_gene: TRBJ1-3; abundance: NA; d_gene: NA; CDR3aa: CAWTGAGNTIYF; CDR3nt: TGTGCCTGGACAGGTGCTGGAAACACCATATATTTT
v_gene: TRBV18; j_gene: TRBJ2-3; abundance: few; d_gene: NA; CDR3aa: CASSRDSLPTDTQYF; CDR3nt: TGTGCCAGCTCACGGGACTCGTTGCCCACAGATACGCAGTATTTT
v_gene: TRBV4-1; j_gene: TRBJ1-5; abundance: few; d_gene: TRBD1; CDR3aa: CASSPPDRGGGQPQHF; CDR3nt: TGCGCCAGCAGCCCTCCGGACAGGGGCGGAGGTCAGCCCCAGCATTTT
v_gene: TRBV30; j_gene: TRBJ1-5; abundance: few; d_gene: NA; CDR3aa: CAWSAGGSNQPQHF; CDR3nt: TGTGCCTGGAGCGCGGGGGGTAGCAATCAGCCCCAGCATTTT
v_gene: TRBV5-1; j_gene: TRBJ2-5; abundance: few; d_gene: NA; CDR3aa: CASSLAGGPPQETQYF; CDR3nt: TGCGCCAGCAGCTTGGCTGGGGGCCCTCCCCAAGAGACCCAGTACTTC
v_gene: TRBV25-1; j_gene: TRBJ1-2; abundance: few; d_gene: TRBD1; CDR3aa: CASSNTGDGVHGYTF; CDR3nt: TGTGCCAGCAGTAATACAGGGGACGGTGTACATGGCTACACCTTC
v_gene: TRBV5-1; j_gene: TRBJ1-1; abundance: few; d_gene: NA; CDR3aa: CASSLAVQRGTEAFF; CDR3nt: TGCGCCAGCAGCTTGGCCGTCCAGCGGGGCACTGAAGCTTTCTTT
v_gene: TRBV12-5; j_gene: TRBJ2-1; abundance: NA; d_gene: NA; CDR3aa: CASGLAPAYNEQFF; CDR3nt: TGTGCTAGTGGTTTGGCACCGGCCTACAATGAGCAGTTCTTC
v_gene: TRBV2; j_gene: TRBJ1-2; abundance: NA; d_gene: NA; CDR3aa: CASTAQAGGYTF; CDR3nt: TGTGCCAGCACCGCCCAGGCTGGGGGCTACACCTTC
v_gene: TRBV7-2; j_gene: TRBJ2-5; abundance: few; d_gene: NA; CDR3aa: CASSLTVEETQYF; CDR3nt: TGTGCCAGCAGCTTAACGGTCGAAGAGACCCAGTACTTC
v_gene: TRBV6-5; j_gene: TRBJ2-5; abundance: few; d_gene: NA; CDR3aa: CASTGSANGETQYF; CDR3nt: TGTGCCAGCACGGGGAGTGCCAACGGGGAGACCCAGTACTTC
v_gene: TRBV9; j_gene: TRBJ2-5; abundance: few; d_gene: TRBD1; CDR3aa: CASGTGTLETQYF; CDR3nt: TGTGCCAGTGGGACAGGGACTTTGGAGACCCAGTACTTC
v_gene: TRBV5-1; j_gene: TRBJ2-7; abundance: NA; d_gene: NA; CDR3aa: CASSPGQKIHEQYF; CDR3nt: TGCGCCAGCAGCCCCGGACAGAAGATCCACGAGCAGTACTTC
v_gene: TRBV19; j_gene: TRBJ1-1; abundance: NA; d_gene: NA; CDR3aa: CASTKNTEAFF; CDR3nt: TGTGCCAGCACTAAAAACACTGAAGCTTTCTTT
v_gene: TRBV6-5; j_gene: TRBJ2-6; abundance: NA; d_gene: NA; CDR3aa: CASSYNRAGANVLTF; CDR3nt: TGTGCCAGCAGTTATAACAGGGCTGGGGCCAACGTCCTGACTTTC
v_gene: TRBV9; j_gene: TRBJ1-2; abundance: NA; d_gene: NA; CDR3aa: CASSVEGVGARGYGYTF; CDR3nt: TGTGCCAGCAGCGTAGAGGGTGTCGGGGCCAGGGGCTATGGCTACACCTTC
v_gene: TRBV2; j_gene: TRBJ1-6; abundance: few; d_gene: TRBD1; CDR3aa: CASSGAGTALPLHF; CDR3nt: TGTGCCAGCAGCGGCGCCGGGACAGCACTACCCCTCCACTTT
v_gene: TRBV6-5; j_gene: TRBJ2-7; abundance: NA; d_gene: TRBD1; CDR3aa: CASSPTGTAYEQYF; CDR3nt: TGTGCCAGCAGTCCTACCGGGACAGCTTACGAGCAGTACTTC
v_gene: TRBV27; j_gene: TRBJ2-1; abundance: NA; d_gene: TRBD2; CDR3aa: CASSDLSAGGLWNEQFF; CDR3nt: TGTGCCAGCAGCGATCTCTCAGCGGGAGGGCTATGGAATGAGCAGTTCTTC
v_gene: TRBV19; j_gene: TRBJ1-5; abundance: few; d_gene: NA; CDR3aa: CASSPRVGQPQHF; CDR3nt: TGTGCCAGTAGCCCGCGGGTCGGTCAGCCCCAGCATTTT
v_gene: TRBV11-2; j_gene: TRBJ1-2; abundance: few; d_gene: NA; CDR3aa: CASSPSTGYGYTF; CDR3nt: TGTGCCAGCAGCCCCTCGACCGGGTATGGCTACACCTTC
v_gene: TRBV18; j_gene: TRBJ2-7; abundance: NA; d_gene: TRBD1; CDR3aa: CASSPPGQPFYEQYF; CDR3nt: TGTGCCAGCTCACCGCCGGGACAGCCCTTCTACGAGCAGTACTTC
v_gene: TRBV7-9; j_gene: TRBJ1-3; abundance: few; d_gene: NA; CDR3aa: CASSVRDLGNTIYF; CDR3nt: TGTGCCAGCAGCGTCCGGGATCTAGGAAACACCATATATTTT
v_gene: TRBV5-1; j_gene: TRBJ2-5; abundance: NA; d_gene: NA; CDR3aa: CASSLDSLGTQYF; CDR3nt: TGCGCCAGCAGCCTTGACTCCTTGGGGACCCAGTACTTC
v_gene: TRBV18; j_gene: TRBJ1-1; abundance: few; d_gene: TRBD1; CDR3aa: CASSPWDRGTEAFF; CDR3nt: TGTGCCAGCTCACCTTGGGACAGGGGGACTGAAGCTTTCTTT
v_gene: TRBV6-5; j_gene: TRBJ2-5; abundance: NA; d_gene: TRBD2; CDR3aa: CASSFGQAGEQETQYF; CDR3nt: TGTGCCAGCAGTTTCGGCCAAGCGGGGGAGCAAGAGACCCAGTACTTC
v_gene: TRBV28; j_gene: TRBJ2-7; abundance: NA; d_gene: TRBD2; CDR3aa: CASSLTGRYEQYF; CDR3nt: TGTGCCAGCAGTTTAACCGGGAGGTACGAGCAGTACTTC
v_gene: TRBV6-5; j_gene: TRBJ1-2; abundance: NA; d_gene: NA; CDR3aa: CASSGGMDDYGYTF; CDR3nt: TGTGCCAGCAGTGGAGGAATGGACGACTATGGCTACACCTTC
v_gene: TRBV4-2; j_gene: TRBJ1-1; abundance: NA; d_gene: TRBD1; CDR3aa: CASSQIPGQVNTEAFF; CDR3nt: TGTGCCAGCAGCCAAATACCGGGACAGGTGAACACTGAAGCTTTCTTT
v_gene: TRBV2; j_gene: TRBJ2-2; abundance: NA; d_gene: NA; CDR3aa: CASSLSGFNTGELFF; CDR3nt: TGTGCCAGCAGTTTGAGCGGGTTCAACACCGGGGAGCTGTTTTTT
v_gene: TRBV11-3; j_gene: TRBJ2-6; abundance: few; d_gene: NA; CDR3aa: CASSPYRDTFFGANVLTF; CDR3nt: TGTGCCAGCAGCCCGTACCGGGACACCTTCTTTGGGGCCAACGTCCTGACTTTC
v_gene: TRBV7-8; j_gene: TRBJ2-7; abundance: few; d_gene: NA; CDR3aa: CASSLAGAVYEQYF; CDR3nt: TGTGCCAGCAGCTTAGCGGGGGCCGTTTACGAGCAGTACTTC
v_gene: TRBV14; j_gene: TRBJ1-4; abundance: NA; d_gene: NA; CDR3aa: CASSRLDKATNEKLFF; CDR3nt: TGTGCCAGCAGCCGGTTGGACAAAGCAACTAATGAAAAACTGTTTTTT
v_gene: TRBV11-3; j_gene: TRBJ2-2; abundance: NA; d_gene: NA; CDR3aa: CASSLLGHPNTGELFF; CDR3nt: TGTGCCAGCAGCTTACTGGGGCACCCGAACACCGGGGAGCTGTTTTTT
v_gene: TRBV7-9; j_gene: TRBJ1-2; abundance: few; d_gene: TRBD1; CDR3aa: CASSEQGEVGYTF; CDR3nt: TGTGCCAGCAGCGAGCAGGGGGAAGTTGGCTACACCTTC
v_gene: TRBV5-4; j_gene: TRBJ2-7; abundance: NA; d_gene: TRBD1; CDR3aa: CASSRTGYEQYF; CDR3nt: TGTGCCAGCAGCCGGACAGGGTACGAGCAGTACTTC
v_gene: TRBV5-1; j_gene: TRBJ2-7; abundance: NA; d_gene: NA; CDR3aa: CASSPGVRQGDEQYF; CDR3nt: TGCGCCAGCAGCCCGGGGGTCCGTCAAGGCGACGAGCAGTACTTC
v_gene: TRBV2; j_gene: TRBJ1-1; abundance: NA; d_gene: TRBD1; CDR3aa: CASSPTGVNTEAFF; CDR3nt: TGTGCCAGCAGTCCGACAGGGGTGAACACTGAAGCTTTCTTT
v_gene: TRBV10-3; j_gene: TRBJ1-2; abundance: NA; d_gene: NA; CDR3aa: CAISESRGSYGYTF; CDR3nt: TGTGCCATCAGTGAGTCCCGGGGTTCCTATGGCTACACCTTC
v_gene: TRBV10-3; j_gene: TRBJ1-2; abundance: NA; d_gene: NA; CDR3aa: CAISESGENRAGGYTF; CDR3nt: TGTGCCATCAGTGAGTCGGGGGAGAACAGGGCAGGTGGCTACACCTTC
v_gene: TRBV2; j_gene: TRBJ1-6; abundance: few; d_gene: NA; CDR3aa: CASSETGSRSPLHF; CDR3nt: TGTGCCAGCAGTGAAACAGGGAGTAGGTCACCCCTCCACTTT
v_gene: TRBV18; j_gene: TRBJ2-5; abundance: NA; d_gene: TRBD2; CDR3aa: CASSAGGDETQYF; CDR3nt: TGTGCCAGCTCAGCGGGAGGGGACGAGACCCAGTACTTC
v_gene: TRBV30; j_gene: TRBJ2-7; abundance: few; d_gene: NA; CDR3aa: CAWSVSSDYEQYF; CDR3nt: TGTGCCTGGAGTGTAAGTAGCGACTACGAGCAGTACTTC
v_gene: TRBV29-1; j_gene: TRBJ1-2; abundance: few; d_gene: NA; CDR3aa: CSVGTLNYGYTF; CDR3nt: TGCAGCGTTGGGACATTAAACTATGGCTACACCTTC
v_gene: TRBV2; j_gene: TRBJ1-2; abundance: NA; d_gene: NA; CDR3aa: CASTEAPRGGNYGYTF; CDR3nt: TGTGCCAGCACCGAAGCCCCCCGGGGGGGGAACTATGGCTACACCTTC
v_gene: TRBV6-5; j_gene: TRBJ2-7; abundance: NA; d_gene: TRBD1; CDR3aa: CASSYSRDRTYEQYF; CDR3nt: TGTGCCAGCAGTTACTCGCGGGACAGGACCTACGAGCAGTACTTC
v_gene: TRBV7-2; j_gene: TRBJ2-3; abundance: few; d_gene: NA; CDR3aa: CASSFGESTDTQYF; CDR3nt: TGTGCCAGCAGTTTCGGTGAGAGCACAGATACGCAGTATTTT
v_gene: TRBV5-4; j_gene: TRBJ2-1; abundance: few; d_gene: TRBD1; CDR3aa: CASNPQGSNEQFF; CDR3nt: TGTGCCAGCAACCCACAGGGGTCAAATGAGCAGTTCTTC
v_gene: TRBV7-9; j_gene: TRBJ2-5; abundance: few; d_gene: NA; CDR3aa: CASNPPGYQETQYF; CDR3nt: TGTGCCAGCAACCCCCCCGGGTACCAAGAGACCCAGTACTTC
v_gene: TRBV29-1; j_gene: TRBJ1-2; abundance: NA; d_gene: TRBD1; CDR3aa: CSVEDPRTGGYTF; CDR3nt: TGCAGCGTTGAAGACCCCCGGACAGGAGGCTACACCTTC
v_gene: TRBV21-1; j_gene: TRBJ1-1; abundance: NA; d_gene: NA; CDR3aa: CASILTGVNTEAFF; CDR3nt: TGTGCCAGCATCCTGACAGGGGTCAACACTGAAGCTTTCTTT
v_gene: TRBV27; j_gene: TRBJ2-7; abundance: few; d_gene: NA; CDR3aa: CASSGRALYEQYF; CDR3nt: TGTGCCAGCAGCGGGCGGGCCCTCTACGAGCAGTACTTC
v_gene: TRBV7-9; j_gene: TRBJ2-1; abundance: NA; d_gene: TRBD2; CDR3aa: CASSLGGLAPRNEQFF; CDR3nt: TGTGCCAGCAGCTTAGGGGGACTAGCCCCGCGGAATGAGCAGTTCTTC